This TCR beta chain was captured in a study of T cell responses to AZD1222 COVID-19 vaccine. Whole-study results and caveats: Baseline testing showed seropositivity in only a handful of AZD1222 recipients.

Using immunoSEQ multiplex PCR, the repertoire was profiled, and TCRdb retains in-frame clones only, with some absent. This table holds around 170,000 clones, 88% found once. After removal of 2 bases from V and 4 bases from J, the junction contained 12 bases not matched to a gene. The germline V gene has CDR1 GTSNPN and CDR2 SVGIG (reference sequence). The CDR3 consists of 17 residues. Of note for this clone: Its target is not known.

The sample consisted of peripheral blood, taken 28 days after the second AZD1222 dose. This receptor was identified in an adult who received the AZD1222 COVID-19 vaccine. The V call is TRBV30, the J call TRBJ2-5, with 11 nucleotides matching TRBD1. CDR3 protein: CAWSIRTGGLIVETQYF. In DNA form, the CDR3 reads TGTGCCTGGAGTATACGGACAGGGGGCTTAATCGTAGAGACCCAGTACTTC.